The clone carrying this T cell receptor beta chain was seen ten or more times. Its target is not known. These data are taken from a study of T cells in Graves' hyperthyroidism and ophthalmopathy. Overall study results and limits: Most thyroid clonotypes with frequency above 0.001 were detected in blood. The model forecast ophthalmopathy, anticipating it by a median about 6.5 months before onset.

The CDR3 extends over 14 amino acids. CDR1 is MNHNS, CDR2 SASEGT, per germline. The germline V and J ends were trimmed by 2 bases and 4 bases, with 9 bases remaining between them. RNA transcripts were the template for amplifying TCR beta CDR3 regions. Using the HTBI primer set, a first-round RT-PCR was run on the TCR CDR3. MiXCR, applied by TCRdb to the multiplex PCR reads, yields one record per CDR3 protein. The sample contains 390,000 or so distinct CDR3 sequences, 14% to 15% of which appear only once. This receptor was identified in a man aged 18-30 years with Graves' ophthalmopathy. Sequenced material: blood. The rearrangement joins TRBV6-1 to TRBJ1-5; no clear D gene. The CDR3 sequence is CASSEIQANQPQHF. The CDR3 DNA reads TGTGCCAGCAGTGAAATCCAGGCGAATCAGCCCCAGCATTTT.